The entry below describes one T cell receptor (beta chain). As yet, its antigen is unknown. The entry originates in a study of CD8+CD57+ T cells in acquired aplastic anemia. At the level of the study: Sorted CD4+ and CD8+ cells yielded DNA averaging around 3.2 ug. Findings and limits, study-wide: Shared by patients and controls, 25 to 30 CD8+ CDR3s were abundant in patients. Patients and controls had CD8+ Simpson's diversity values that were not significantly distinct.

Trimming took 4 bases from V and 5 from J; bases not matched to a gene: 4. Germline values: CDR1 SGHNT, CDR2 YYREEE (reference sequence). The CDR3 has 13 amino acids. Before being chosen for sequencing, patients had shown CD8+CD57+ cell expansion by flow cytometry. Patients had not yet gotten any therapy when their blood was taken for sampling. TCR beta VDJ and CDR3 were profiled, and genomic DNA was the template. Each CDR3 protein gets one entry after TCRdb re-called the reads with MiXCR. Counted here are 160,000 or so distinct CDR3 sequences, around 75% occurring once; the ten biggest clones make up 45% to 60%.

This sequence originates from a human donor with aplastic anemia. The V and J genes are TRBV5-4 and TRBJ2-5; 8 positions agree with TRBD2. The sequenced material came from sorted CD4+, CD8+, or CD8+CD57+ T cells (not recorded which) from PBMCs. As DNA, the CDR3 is TGTGCCAGCAGCGCGGGGGGCGGGGAGACCCAGTACTTC. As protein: CASSAGGGETQYF.